Listed below are T cell receptor beta chains from one sample, sequenced in a study of T cell responses to AZD1222 COVID-19 vaccine. Method: immunoSEQ multiplex PCR; TCRdb's copy keeps in-frame clones and lacks some. The sample yields around 50,000 clones, approximately 90% seen once. The specimen comprised peripheral blood, sampled 28 days after the second AZD1222 dose. The receptors here all came from an adult who received the AZD1222 COVID-19 vaccine. The CDR3 runs from the conserved cysteine through the conserved F or W. D genes are given only for firm matches. Clone size is given for some rows only: seen once, a few or many times, or a class if the clone is expanded.

abundance: .
v_gene: TRBV5-1
d_gene: .
j_gene: TRBJ2-2
CDR3aa: CASSFAMNTGELFF
CDR3nt: TGCGCCAGCAGCTTTGCCATGAACACCGGGGAGCTGTTTTTT

abundance: .
v_gene: TRBV28
d_gene: TRBD1
j_gene: TRBJ2-7
CDR3aa: CASSPAGTGVGEQYF
CDR3nt: TGTGCCAGCAGCCCGGCCGGGACAGGGGTAGGCGAGCAGTACTTC

abundance: .
v_gene: TRBV27
d_gene: .
j_gene: TRBJ2-2
CDR3aa: CASSFRTGLDTGELFF
CDR3nt: TGTGCCAGCAGTTTTAGAACAGGGCTAGACACCGGGGAGCTGTTTTTT

abundance: .
v_gene: TRBV11-3
d_gene: .
j_gene: TRBJ2-3
CDR3aa: CASSSDGDTDTQYF
CDR3nt: TGTGCCAGCAGCTCGGACGGAGACACAGATACGCAGTATTTT

abundance: once
v_gene: TRBV19
d_gene: .
j_gene: TRBJ2-7
CDR3aa: CASSIRGQSNEQYF
CDR3nt: TGTGCCAGTAGTATCCGCGGGCAGAGCAACGAGCAGTACTTC

abundance: .
v_gene: TRBV6-5
d_gene: .
j_gene: TRBJ1-6
CDR3aa: CASSYRAYAYNSPLHF
CDR3nt: TGTGCCAGCAGTTATAGGGCATACGCGTATAATTCACCCCTCCACTTT

abundance: .
v_gene: TRBV10-1
d_gene: .
j_gene: TRBJ1-5
CDR3aa: CASSAFGQPQHF
CDR3nt: TGCGCCAGCAGTGCCTTCGGGCAGCCCCAGCATTTT

abundance: .
v_gene: TRBV7-8
d_gene: .
j_gene: TRBJ1-1
CDR3aa: CASSSRITNTEAFF
CDR3nt: TGTGCCAGCAGCTCTCGGATTACGAACACTGAAGCTTTCTTT

abundance: .
v_gene: TRBV7-2
d_gene: .
j_gene: TRBJ2-5
CDR3aa: CASSLQGIRETQYF
CDR3nt: TGTGCCAGCAGCTTACAGGGTATTCGGGAGACCCAGTACTTC

abundance: .
v_gene: TRBV7-9
d_gene: .
j_gene: TRBJ2-4
CDR3aa: CASSLTSTVAKNIQYF
CDR3nt: TGTGCCAGCAGCTTAACCTCGACGGTTGCCAAAAACATTCAGTACTTC

abundance: .
v_gene: TRBV5-1
d_gene: .
j_gene: TRBJ2-5
CDR3aa: CASSFRQDQETQYF
CDR3nt: TGCGCCAGCAGCTTCCGACAGGACCAAGAGACCCAGTACTTC

abundance: .
v_gene: TRBV9
d_gene: .
j_gene: TRBJ1-3
CDR3aa: CASSDLQRSGNTIYF
CDR3nt: TGTGCCAGCAGCGACCTACAGCGCTCTGGAAACACCATATATTTT

abundance: .
v_gene: TRBV6-7
d_gene: .
j_gene: TRBJ2-7
CDR3aa: CASSNRAPLYEQYF
CDR3nt: TGTGCCAGCTCAAATCGGGCTCCACTTTACGAGCAGTACTTC

abundance: .
v_gene: TRBV5-1
d_gene: TRBD1
j_gene: TRBJ2-6
CDR3aa: CASRHRTGDSGANVLTF
CDR3nt: TGCGCCAGCAGACATAGGACAGGAGACTCTGGGGCCAACGTCCTGACTTTC

abundance: .
v_gene: TRBV4-3
d_gene: .
j_gene: TRBJ2-5
CDR3aa: CASSQDSGAGETQYF
CDR3nt: TGCGCCAGCAGCCAAGATTCCGGGGCTGGGGAGACCCAGTACTTC

abundance: .
v_gene: TRBV15
d_gene: .
j_gene: TRBJ2-6
CDR3aa: CATSRVPGSGANVLTF
CDR3nt: TGTGCCACCAGCAGAGTCCCCGGCTCTGGGGCCAACGTCCTGACTTTC

abundance: .
v_gene: TRBV6-5
d_gene: TRBD2
j_gene: TRBJ2-3
CDR3aa: CATKRGATDTQYF
CDR3nt: TGTGCCACCAAGCGGGGGGCAACAGATACGCAGTATTTT

abundance: .
v_gene: TRBV5-6
d_gene: .
j_gene: TRBJ2-3
CDR3aa: CASSLVQSTDTQYF
CDR3nt: TGTGCCAGCAGCTTGGTGCAGAGCACAGATACGCAGTATTTT

abundance: .
v_gene: TRBV6-1
d_gene: .
j_gene: TRBJ2-6
CDR3aa: CASSDGRSSGANVLTF
CDR3nt: TGTGCCAGCAGTGATGGACGGAGCTCTGGGGCCAACGTCCTGACTTTC

abundance: .
v_gene: TRBV12-3/TRBV12-4
d_gene: .
j_gene: TRBJ1-4
CDR3aa: CASSLAPSEKLFF
CDR3nt: TGTGCCAGCAGTTTAGCTCCCTCTGAAAAACTGTTTTTT

abundance: .
v_gene: TRBV7-6
d_gene: .
j_gene: TRBJ2-1
CDR3aa: CASSLEGTTTAGEQFF
CDR3nt: TGTGCCAGCAGCTTAGAGGGGACAACGACCGCCGGTGAGCAGTTCTTC

abundance: .
v_gene: TRBV24-1
d_gene: .
j_gene: TRBJ1-4
CDR3aa: CATSDFNEKLFF
CDR3nt: TGTGCCACCAGTGATTTTAATGAAAAACTGTTTTTT

abundance: .
v_gene: TRBV28
d_gene: TRBD2
j_gene: TRBJ2-7
CDR3aa: CASSPTGLAGAYEQYF
CDR3nt: TGTGCCAGCAGTCCCACCGGACTAGCGGGGGCCTACGAGCAGTACTTC

abundance: .
v_gene: TRBV9
d_gene: .
j_gene: TRBJ2-5
CDR3aa: CASSGRQGQETQYF
CDR3nt: TGTGCCAGCAGCGGGAGGCAGGGACAAGAGACCCAGTACTTC

abundance: .
v_gene: TRBV5-1
d_gene: .
j_gene: TRBJ1-4
CDR3aa: CASSLAGRTNEKLFF
CDR3nt: TGCGCCAGCAGCTTGGCTGGGCGAACTAATGAAAAACTGTTTTTT

abundance: .
v_gene: TRBV5-1
d_gene: .
j_gene: TRBJ2-5
CDR3aa: CASSVTVARPQETQYF
CDR3nt: TGCGCCAGCAGCGTTACAGTTGCGCGTCCCCAAGAGACCCAGTACTTC

abundance: .
v_gene: TRBV11-2
d_gene: .
j_gene: TRBJ1-2
CDR3aa: CASSLLAGYTF
CDR3nt: TGTGCCAGCAGCTTATTAGCAGGCTACACCTTC

abundance: .
v_gene: TRBV2
d_gene: .
j_gene: TRBJ2-4
CDR3aa: CASSEGGSQYF
CDR3nt: TGTGCCAGCAGTGAAGGGGGAAGTCAGTACTTC

abundance: .
v_gene: TRBV27
d_gene: .
j_gene: TRBJ2-7
CDR3aa: CASSLSPLPYYEQYF
CDR3nt: TGTGCCAGCAGTTTATCTCCTCTCCCCTACTACGAGCAGTACTTC

abundance: .
v_gene: TRBV5-4
d_gene: .
j_gene: TRBJ1-2
CDR3aa: CASSLAQRGSSNYGYTF
CDR3nt: TGTGCCAGCAGCTTGGCCCAAAGAGGGTCCAGTAACTATGGCTACACCTTC

abundance: .
v_gene: TRBV7-2
d_gene: TRBD2
j_gene: TRBJ2-1
CDR3aa: CASSLGLAAYNEQFF
CDR3nt: TGTGCCAGCAGCCTGGGACTAGCGGCCTACAATGAGCAGTTCTTC

abundance: .
v_gene: TRBV6-1
d_gene: .
j_gene: TRBJ2-7
CDR3aa: CASREGTAYEQYF
CDR3nt: TGTGCCAGCAGAGAAGGGACGGCCTACGAGCAGTACTTC

abundance: once
v_gene: TRBV5-5
d_gene: TRBD1
j_gene: TRBJ2-7
CDR3aa: CASSLGGTGGLYEQYF
CDR3nt: TGTGCCAGCAGCTTGGGGGGGACAGGCGGACTCTACGAGCAGTACTTC

abundance: .
v_gene: TRBV14
d_gene: .
j_gene: TRBJ2-7
CDR3aa: CASSHVAGYEQYF
CDR3nt: TGTGCCAGCAGCCATGTAGCTGGGTACGAGCAGTACTTC

abundance: .
v_gene: TRBV27
d_gene: TRBD2
j_gene: TRBJ2-1
CDR3aa: CASSFSTSGRGSSYNEQFF
CDR3nt: TGTGCCAGCAGTTTTTCAACTAGCGGGAGGGGAAGCTCCTACAATGAGCAGTTCTTC

abundance: .
v_gene: TRBV5-1
d_gene: .
j_gene: TRBJ1-1
CDR3aa: CASSSRAGASINTEAFF
CDR3nt: TGCGCCAGCAGCTCCAGGGCGGGGGCCAGCATCAACACTGAAGCTTTCTTT

abundance: .
v_gene: TRBV18
d_gene: .
j_gene: TRBJ2-1
CDR3aa: CASSPPLLAGAYNEQFF
CDR3nt: TGTGCCAGCTCACCACCGCTCTTAGCAGGGGCCTACAATGAGCAGTTCTTC

abundance: .
v_gene: TRBV11-2
d_gene: TRBD1
j_gene: TRBJ1-6
CDR3aa: CASSLDTLRGRPLHF
CDR3nt: TGTGCCAGCAGCTTAGATACATTGAGGGGGCGACCCCTCCACTTT

abundance: .
v_gene: TRBV19
d_gene: .
j_gene: TRBJ1-1
CDR3aa: CASSALDKVNTEAFF
CDR3nt: TGTGCCAGTAGTGCCTTGGACAAGGTGAACACTGAAGCTTTCTTT

abundance: once
v_gene: TRBV19
d_gene: .
j_gene: TRBJ2-7
CDR3aa: CASSIVGGASYEQYF
CDR3nt: TGTGCCAGTAGTATAGTGGGTGGGGCCTCCTACGAGCAGTACTTC

abundance: .
v_gene: TRBV27
d_gene: .
j_gene: TRBJ2-7
CDR3aa: CASRDSSYEQYF
CDR3nt: TGTGCCAGCAGGGACAGCTCCTACGAGCAGTACTTC

abundance: .
v_gene: TRBV27
d_gene: .
j_gene: TRBJ2-2
CDR3aa: CASSFQVFGGELFF
CDR3nt: TGTGCCAGCAGTTTTCAAGTGTTCGGCGGGGAGCTGTTTTTT

abundance: .
v_gene: TRBV2
d_gene: .
j_gene: TRBJ1-1
CDR3aa: CASTPERNTEAFF
CDR3nt: TGTGCCAGCACCCCGGAGAGAAACACTGAAGCTTTCTTT

abundance: few
v_gene: TRBV5-1
d_gene: TRBD1
j_gene: TRBJ1-2
CDR3aa: CASSPGTGDGYTF
CDR3nt: TGCGCCAGCAGCCCCGGGACAGGCGATGGCTACACCTTC

abundance: .
v_gene: TRBV2
d_gene: .
j_gene: TRBJ1-2
CDR3aa: CASRGQVRGYTF
CDR3nt: TGTGCCAGCAGGGGACAAGTACGTGGCTACACCTTC

abundance: once
v_gene: TRBV4-1
d_gene: .
j_gene: TRBJ1-5
CDR3aa: CASSYGLGDQPQHF
CDR3nt: TGCGCCAGCAGCTACGGACTCGGGGATCAGCCCCAGCATTTT

abundance: once
v_gene: TRBV5-1
d_gene: .
j_gene: TRBJ1-4
CDR3aa: CASSLEPASSFEKLFF
CDR3nt: TGCGCCAGCAGCTTGGAGCCAGCCAGTTCCTTTGAAAAACTGTTTTTT

abundance: .
v_gene: TRBV19
d_gene: TRBD1
j_gene: TRBJ2-7
CDR3aa: CASSSHRGPYEQYF
CDR3nt: TGTGCCAGTAGTTCCCACAGGGGGCCATACGAGCAGTACTTC

abundance: .
v_gene: TRBV7-3
d_gene: .
j_gene: TRBJ1-1
CDR3aa: CASSPRGDTEAFF
CDR3nt: TGTGCCAGCAGTCCTAGGGGTGACACTGAAGCTTTCTTT

abundance: .
v_gene: TRBV7-9
d_gene: .
j_gene: TRBJ2-1
CDR3aa: CASSSLSYNEQFF
CDR3nt: TGTGCCAGCAGCTCACTTTCCTACAATGAGCAGTTCTTC

abundance: once
v_gene: TRBV7-9
d_gene: TRBD1
j_gene: TRBJ1-5
CDR3aa: CASSRGQDVPQHF
CDR3nt: TGTGCCAGCAGCCGCGGACAGGACGTGCCCCAGCATTTT

abundance: .
v_gene: TRBV7-2
d_gene: .
j_gene: TRBJ2-4
CDR3aa: CASSLSSSLYGNIQYF
CDR3nt: TGTGCCAGCAGCTTGAGTAGCTCATTATATGGAAACATTCAGTACTTC

abundance: .
v_gene: TRBV5-6
d_gene: .
j_gene: TRBJ1-2
CDR3aa: CASHPGVDYGYTF
CDR3nt: TGTGCCAGCCACCCGGGGGTCGACTATGGCTACACCTTC

abundance: .
v_gene: TRBV28
d_gene: .
j_gene: TRBJ1-4
CDR3aa: CASRASPGSPNEKLFF
CDR3nt: TGTGCCAGCAGAGCTTCCCCAGGGTCCCCTAATGAAAAACTGTTTTTT

abundance: .
v_gene: TRBV5-1
d_gene: .
j_gene: TRBJ2-1
CDR3aa: CASSLGGPGDNEQFF
CDR3nt: TGCGCCAGCAGCTTAGGCGGGCCCGGCGACAATGAGCAGTTCTTC

abundance: .
v_gene: TRBV27
d_gene: TRBD1
j_gene: TRBJ1-1
CDR3aa: CASSPGTGNGYTEAFF
CDR3nt: TGTGCCAGCAGTCCAGGGACAGGGAACGGGTACACTGAAGCTTTCTTT

abundance: .
v_gene: TRBV18
d_gene: .
j_gene: TRBJ2-2
CDR3aa: CASSTDLNTGELFF
CDR3nt: TGTGCCAGCTCTACGGACCTGAACACCGGGGAGCTGTTTTTT